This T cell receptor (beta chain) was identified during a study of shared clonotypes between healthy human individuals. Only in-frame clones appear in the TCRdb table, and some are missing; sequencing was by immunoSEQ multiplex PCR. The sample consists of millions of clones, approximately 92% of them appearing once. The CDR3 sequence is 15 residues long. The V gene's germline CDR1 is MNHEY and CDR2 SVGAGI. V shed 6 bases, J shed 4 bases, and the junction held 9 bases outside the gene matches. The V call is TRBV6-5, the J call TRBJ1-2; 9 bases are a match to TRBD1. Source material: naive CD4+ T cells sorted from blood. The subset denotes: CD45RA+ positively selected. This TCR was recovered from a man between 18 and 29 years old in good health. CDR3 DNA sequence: TGTGCCAGCAGATCTACAGGGGGCGCGGGCTATGGCTACACCTTC. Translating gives CASRSTGGAGYGYTF.